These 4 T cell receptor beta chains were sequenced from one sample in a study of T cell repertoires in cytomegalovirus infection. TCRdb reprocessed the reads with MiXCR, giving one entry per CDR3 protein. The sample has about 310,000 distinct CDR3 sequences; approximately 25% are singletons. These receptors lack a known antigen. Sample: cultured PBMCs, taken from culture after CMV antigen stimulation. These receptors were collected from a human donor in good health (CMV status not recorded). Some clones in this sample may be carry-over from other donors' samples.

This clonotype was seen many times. The CDR3 sequence is CASSPGGEQFF. The CDR3 region has the DNA TGTGCCAGCAGCCCCGGGGGGGAGCAGTTCTTC. The chain has TRBV11-3 and TRBJ2-1; the match to TRBD2 covers 7 bases. The CDR3 covers 11 residues. Germline values: CDR1 SGHNT, CDR2 YENEEA. V was pared by 5 bases and J by 10 bases, with 2 bases of the junction left unmatched. The full variable domain, its missing parts supplied by reference TRBV11-3 and TRBJ2-1, is EAGVVQSPRYKIIEKKQPVAFWCNPISGHNTLYWYLQNLGQGPELLIRYENEEAVDDSQLPKDRFSAERLKGVDSTLKIQPAELGDSAVYLCASSPGGEQFFGPGTRLTVL.

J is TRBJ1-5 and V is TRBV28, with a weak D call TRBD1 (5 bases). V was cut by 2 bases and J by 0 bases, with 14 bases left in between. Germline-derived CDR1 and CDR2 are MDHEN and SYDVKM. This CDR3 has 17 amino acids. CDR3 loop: CASSLIGAGNSNQPQHF. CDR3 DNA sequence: TGTGCCAGCAGTTTAATAGGGGCAGGGAATAGCAATCAGCCCCAGCATTTT. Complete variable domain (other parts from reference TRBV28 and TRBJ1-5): DVKVTQSSRYLVKRTGEKVFLECVQDMDHENMFWYRQDPGLGLRLIYFSYDVKMKEKGDIPEGYSVSREKKERFSLILESASTNQTSMYLCASSLIGAGNSNQPQHFGDGTRLSIL.

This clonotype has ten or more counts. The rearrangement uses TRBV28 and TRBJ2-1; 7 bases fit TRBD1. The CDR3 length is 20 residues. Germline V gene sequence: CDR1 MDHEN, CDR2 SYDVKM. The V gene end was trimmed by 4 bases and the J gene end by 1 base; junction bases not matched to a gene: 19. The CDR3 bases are TGTGCCAGCAGTTCGATCGGCTTGGCGCCGGGACAGTTTTCCTACAATGAGCAGTTCTTC. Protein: CASSSIGLAPGQFSYNEQFF. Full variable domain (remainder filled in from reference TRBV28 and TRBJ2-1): DVKVTQSSRYLVKRTGEKVFLECVQDMDHENMFWYRQDPGLGLRLIYFSYDVKMKEKGDIPEGYSVSREKKERFSLILESASTNQTSMYLCASSSIGLAPGQFSYNEQFFGPGTRLTVL.

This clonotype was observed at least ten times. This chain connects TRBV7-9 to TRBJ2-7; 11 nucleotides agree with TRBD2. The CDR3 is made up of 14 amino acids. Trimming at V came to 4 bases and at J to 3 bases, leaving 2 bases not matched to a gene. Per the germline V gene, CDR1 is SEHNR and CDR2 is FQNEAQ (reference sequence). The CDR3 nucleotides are TGTGCCAGCAGCTCGACTAGCGGGAACTACGAGCAGTACTTC. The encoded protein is CASSSTSGNYEQYF.